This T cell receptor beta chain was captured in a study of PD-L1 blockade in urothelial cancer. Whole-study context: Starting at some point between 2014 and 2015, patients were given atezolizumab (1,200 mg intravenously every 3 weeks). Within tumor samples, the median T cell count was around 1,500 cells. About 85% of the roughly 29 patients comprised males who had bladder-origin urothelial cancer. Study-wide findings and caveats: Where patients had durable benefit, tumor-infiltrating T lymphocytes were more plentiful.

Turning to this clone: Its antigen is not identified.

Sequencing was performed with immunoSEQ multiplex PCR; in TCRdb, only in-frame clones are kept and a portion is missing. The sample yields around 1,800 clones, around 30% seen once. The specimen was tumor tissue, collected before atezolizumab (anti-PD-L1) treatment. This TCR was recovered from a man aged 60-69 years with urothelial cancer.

Written as DNA, the CDR3 is TGTGCCAGCAGTAACCCCGGGACAGGGGGGATCGGGTACACTGAAGCTTTCTTT. Translation gives CASSNPGTGGIGYTEAFF. The V gene is TRBV6-8, the J gene TRBJ1-1; 11 bases fit TRBD1. The ends lost 5 bases at V and 3 bases at J; junction bases unmatched: 14. The CDR3 extends over 18 amino acids. The germline V gene encodes CDR1 MNHGY and CDR2 SAAAGT.